The sequence of this TCR beta chain was determined in a study of post-analysis software for immune sequencing data. About the study: Progressive-relapsing, secondary progressive and relapsing-remitting multiple sclerosis were among the disease courses included.

Prepared libraries of TCR beta cDNA carried unique molecular identifiers. MiXCR, applied by TCRdb to the PCR reads, yields one record per CDR3 protein. The sample has about 820,000 distinct CDR3 sequences; about 53% are singletons. Concerning this clonotype: Its antigen is undetermined.

Overall study findings and caveats: Controls had significantly higher normalized Chao1 diversity than multiple sclerosis patients.

The clonotype was recovered from a girl aged 5-17 years with multiple sclerosis. The sample consisted of blood.

CDR3 sequence: CKQRLAGVTIPSDSYEQYF. The CDR3 nucleotides read TGCAAACAAAGACTAGCGGGAGTCACCATACCCAGTGATTCCTACGAGCAGTACTTC. This rearrangement joins TRBV20-1 to TRBJ2-7; TRBD2 matches 12 bases. Germline V gives CDR1 DFQATT, CDR2 SNEGSKA (reference sequence). This CDR3 is built from 19 residues.